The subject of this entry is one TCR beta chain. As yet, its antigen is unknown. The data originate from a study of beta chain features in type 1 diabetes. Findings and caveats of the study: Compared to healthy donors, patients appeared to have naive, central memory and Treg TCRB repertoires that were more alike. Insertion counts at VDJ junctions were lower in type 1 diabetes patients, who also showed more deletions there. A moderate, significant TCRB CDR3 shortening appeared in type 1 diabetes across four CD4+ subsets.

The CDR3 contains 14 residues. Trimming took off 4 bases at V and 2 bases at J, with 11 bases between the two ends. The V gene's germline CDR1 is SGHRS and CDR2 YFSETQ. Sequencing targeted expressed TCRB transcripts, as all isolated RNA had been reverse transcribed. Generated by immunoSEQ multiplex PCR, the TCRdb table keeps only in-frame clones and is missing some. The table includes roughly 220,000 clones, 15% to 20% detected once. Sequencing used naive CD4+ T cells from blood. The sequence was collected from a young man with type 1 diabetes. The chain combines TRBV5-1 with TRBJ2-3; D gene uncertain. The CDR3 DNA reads TGCGCCAGCAGCCCCCAGGATTTCACAGATACGCAGTATTTT. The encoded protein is CASSPQDFTDTQYF.